The sequence of this T cell receptor beta chain was determined in a study of CD8 T cells in Susac syndrome. In contrast to the negatively isolated CD8+ and CD4+ T cells, TEMRA cells were FACS-enriched. Per the germline V gene, CDR1 is SGDLS and CDR2 is YYNGEE. This CDR3 has 13 amino acids. The V and J ends lost 0 bases and 8 bases respectively, with 11 bases between them. Random hexamers were used to reverse transcribe an amount of roughly 0.5 to 1 ug RNA. TCRdb processed the immunoSEQ multiplex PCR reads anew with MiXCR; each CDR3 protein has one entry. There are nearly 200,000 distinct CDR3 sequences in the sample; around 96% occur only once, and 0.085% to 0.095% lies in the top ten.

The receptor was isolated from a human donor with multiple sclerosis. The material sequenced was CD4+ T cells from PBMCs. V is TRBV9 and J is TRBJ1-2, with D hard to call. The CDR3 DNA is TGTGCCAGCAGCGTAGTGGACGGCTCCGGCTACACCTTC. Its translation is CASSVVDGSGYTF.